Listed below are T cell receptor beta chains from one sample, sequenced in a study of blood T cell repertoires in COVID-19. Profiled with immunoSEQ multiplex PCR; TCRdb holds only in-frame clones, not every one. The sample carries about 180,000 clones, about 81% recorded once. Source material: peripheral blood. The receptors come from a woman of 80 years or more with COVID-19, enrolled during active disease. Each CDR3 is given with its conserved first and last residue. The D gene is left open where the match is weak. Expanded clones are given a class, and other clones once, few, many or no size at all.

v_gene: TRBV7-6; j_gene: TRBJ2-1; d_gene: TRBD2; abundance: once; CDR3aa: CASSFLAGVGSYNEQFF; CDR3nt: TGTGCCAGCAGCTTTCTAGCGGGAGTGGGCTCCTACAATGAGCAGTTCTTC
v_gene: TRBV7-3; j_gene: TRBJ1-3; d_gene: NA; abundance: NA; CDR3aa: CASSLTGGNSGNTIYF; CDR3nt: TGTGCCAGCAGCTTAACGGGGGGAAACTCTGGAAACACCATATATTTT
v_gene: TRBV5-8; j_gene: TRBJ1-2; d_gene: NA; abundance: few; CDR3aa: CASSPTTYGYTF; CDR3nt: TGTGCCAGCAGCCCGACAACCTATGGCTACACCTTC
v_gene: TRBV6-5; j_gene: TRBJ2-5; d_gene: TRBD2; abundance: NA; CDR3aa: CASRPLAGAVGTQYF; CDR3nt: TGTGCCAGCAGACCTCTAGCGGGAGCTGTCGGGACCCAGTACTTC
v_gene: TRBV18; j_gene: TRBJ1-1; d_gene: TRBD1; abundance: NA; CDR3aa: CASSPRQGLRENTEAFF; CDR3nt: TGTGCCAGCTCACCACGACAGGGGCTGAGGGAGAACACTGAAGCTTTCTTT
v_gene: TRBV19; j_gene: TRBJ2-2; d_gene: NA; abundance: once; CDR3aa: CASQKPDGAGELFF; CDR3nt: TGTGCCAGCCAAAAACCGGACGGGGCCGGGGAGCTGTTTTTT
v_gene: TRBV29-1; j_gene: TRBJ1-1; d_gene: TRBD1; abundance: NA; CDR3aa: CSVEETDRGGTEAFF; CDR3nt: TGCAGCGTTGAAGAAACGGACAGGGGAGGGACTGAAGCTTTCTTT
v_gene: TRBV4-2; j_gene: TRBJ2-1; d_gene: NA; abundance: NA; CDR3aa: CASSREPYNEQFF; CDR3nt: TGTGCCAGCAGCCGGGAGCCTTACAATGAGCAGTTCTTC
v_gene: TRBV10-3; j_gene: TRBJ2-5; d_gene: NA; abundance: NA; CDR3aa: CAISSSGQETQYF; CDR3nt: TGTGCCATCAGCTCGAGTGGCCAAGAGACCCAGTACTTC
v_gene: TRBV29-1; j_gene: TRBJ2-5; d_gene: TRBD2; abundance: NA; CDR3aa: CSVVTSGTETQYF; CDR3nt: TGCAGCGTTGTGACTAGCGGGACAGAGACCCAGTACTTC
v_gene: TRBV5-1; j_gene: TRBJ2-2; d_gene: NA; abundance: NA; CDR3aa: CASSLGQAGTGELFF; CDR3nt: TGCGCCAGCAGCTTGGGACAGGCGGGTACCGGGGAGCTGTTTTTT
v_gene: TRBV2; j_gene: TRBJ2-2; d_gene: TRBD2; abundance: NA; CDR3aa: CATSVGGKWNTGELFF; CDR3nt: TGTGCCACCTCTGTCGGGGGGAAGTGGAACACCGGGGAGCTGTTTTTT
v_gene: TRBV15; j_gene: TRBJ2-5; d_gene: NA; abundance: NA; CDR3aa: CATSRGLGETQYF; CDR3nt: TGTGCCACCAGCAGGGGGCTGGGGGAGACCCAGTACTTC
v_gene: TRBV19; j_gene: TRBJ2-3; d_gene: NA; abundance: NA; CDR3aa: CASSISDTQYF; CDR3nt: TGTGCCAGTAGTATTTCGGATACGCAGTATTTT
v_gene: TRBV6-2/TRBV6-3; j_gene: TRBJ2-7; d_gene: NA; abundance: few; CDR3aa: CASSSGLVYVRGQYF; CDR3nt: TGTGCCAGCAGTTCGGGACTGGTTTACGTCCGCGGGCAGTACTTC
v_gene: TRBV30; j_gene: TRBJ1-4; d_gene: NA; abundance: NA; CDR3aa: CAWSRVREKLFF; CDR3nt: TGTGCCTGGAGCCGGGTTCGGGAAAAACTGTTTTTT
v_gene: TRBV28; j_gene: TRBJ2-3; d_gene: TRBD1; abundance: NA; CDR3aa: CASSFGTGGYTQYF; CDR3nt: TGTGCCAGCAGTTTTGGGACAGGAGGATATACGCAGTATTTT
v_gene: TRBV4-3; j_gene: TRBJ2-3; d_gene: NA; abundance: many; CDR3aa: CASSQAPTGGPSTDTQYF; CDR3nt: TGCGCCAGCAGCCAAGCCCCAACGGGGGGCCCTAGCACAGATACGCAGTATTTT
v_gene: TRBV7-2; j_gene: TRBJ2-3; d_gene: NA; abundance: NA; CDR3aa: CASSLRLQTTDTQYF; CDR3nt: TGTGCCAGCAGCTTAAGACTACAGACCACAGATACGCAGTATTTT
v_gene: TRBV7-9; j_gene: TRBJ2-7; d_gene: TRBD1; abundance: NA; CDR3aa: CASIPTGGFSYEQYF; CDR3nt: TGTGCCAGCATACCCACAGGGGGGTTCTCCTACGAGCAGTACTTC
v_gene: TRBV4-2; j_gene: TRBJ1-3; d_gene: TRBD1; abundance: NA; CDR3aa: CASSQVQGAGNTIYF; CDR3nt: TGTGCCAGCAGCCAAGTTCAGGGGGCTGGAAACACCATATATTTT
v_gene: TRBV27; j_gene: TRBJ1-1; d_gene: NA; abundance: NA; CDR3aa: CASSPRDGFDEAFF; CDR3nt: TGTGCCAGCAGTCCCCGGGATGGGTTTGATGAAGCTTTCTTT
v_gene: TRBV3-1/TRBV3-2; j_gene: TRBJ1-5; d_gene: NA; abundance: once; CDR3aa: CASSQDYGNNQPQHF; CDR3nt: TGTGCCAGCAGCCAAGATTACGGGAACAATCAGCCCCAGCATTTT
v_gene: TRBV3-1/TRBV3-2; j_gene: TRBJ1-2; d_gene: NA; abundance: NA; CDR3aa: CASSLTSGVIGYTF; CDR3nt: TGTGCCAGCAGCCTCACTTCCGGGGTGATCGGCTACACCTTC
v_gene: TRBV28; j_gene: TRBJ2-1; d_gene: TRBD2; abundance: NA; CDR3aa: CASSSWTSGRVDNEQFF; CDR3nt: TGTGCCAGCAGTTCATGGACTAGCGGGAGGGTCGACAATGAGCAGTTCTTC
v_gene: TRBV5-4; j_gene: TRBJ2-7; d_gene: NA; abundance: NA; CDR3aa: CASSLQGRVYEQYF; CDR3nt: TGTGCCAGCAGCCTACAGGGTAGGGTCTACGAGCAGTACTTC
v_gene: TRBV6-5; j_gene: TRBJ2-7; d_gene: TRBD2; abundance: NA; CDR3aa: CASRATLAGYYEQYF; CDR3nt: TGTGCCAGCAGAGCTACACTAGCGGGATACTACGAGCAGTACTTC
v_gene: TRBV4-1; j_gene: TRBJ2-5; d_gene: TRBD2; abundance: NA; CDR3aa: CASSQGRGGGETQYF; CDR3nt: TGCGCCAGCAGCCAAGGGCGGGGGGGCGGAGAGACCCAGTACTTC
v_gene: TRBV27; j_gene: TRBJ2-2; d_gene: NA; abundance: NA; CDR3aa: CASTSPGRTGELFF; CDR3nt: TGTGCCAGCACCTCACCAGGGCGCACCGGGGAGCTGTTTTTT
v_gene: TRBV30; j_gene: TRBJ2-7; d_gene: TRBD1; abundance: NA; CDR3aa: CASHTGTGGYEQYF; CDR3nt: TGTGCCTCCCATACCGGGACAGGGGGCTACGAGCAGTACTTC
v_gene: TRBV19; j_gene: TRBJ1-2; d_gene: NA; abundance: NA; CDR3aa: CASSSSRDSFYGYTF; CDR3nt: TGTGCCAGTAGTAGCAGTAGAGACAGCTTCTATGGCTACACCTTC
v_gene: TRBV3-1/TRBV3-2; j_gene: TRBJ2-7; d_gene: NA; abundance: NA; CDR3aa: CASSQSLAVAYEQYF; CDR3nt: TGTGCCAGCAGCCAATCGTTAGCGGTAGCCTACGAGCAGTACTTC
v_gene: TRBV29-1; j_gene: TRBJ2-5; d_gene: NA; abundance: once; CDR3aa: CSVAGGVETQYF; CDR3nt: TGCAGCGTTGCCGGGGGTGTAGAGACCCAGTACTTC
v_gene: TRBV30; j_gene: TRBJ2-7; d_gene: NA; abundance: NA; CDR3aa: CAWSRQILTGSGEQYF; CDR3nt: TGTGCCTGGAGTAGACAGATTCTGACAGGGAGCGGGGAGCAGTACTTC
v_gene: TRBV5-1; j_gene: TRBJ2-7; d_gene: NA; abundance: NA; CDR3aa: CASSFRGSSYEQYF; CDR3nt: TGCGCCAGCAGCTTCAGAGGGAGCTCCTACGAGCAGTACTTC
v_gene: TRBV2; j_gene: TRBJ1-2; d_gene: NA; abundance: NA; CDR3aa: CASRQRGGETF; CDR3nt: TGTGCCAGCAGGCAACGAGGGGGGGAAACCTTC
v_gene: TRBV5-4; j_gene: TRBJ2-2; d_gene: TRBD2; abundance: NA; CDR3aa: CASSLREAGELFF; CDR3nt: TGTGCCAGCAGCTTGCGGGAGGCCGGGGAGCTGTTTTTT
v_gene: TRBV2; j_gene: TRBJ2-7; d_gene: NA; abundance: NA; CDR3aa: CASSGSGFEVYEQYF; CDR3nt: TGTGCCAGCAGTGGATCGGGGTTCGAGGTTTACGAGCAGTACTTC
v_gene: TRBV28; j_gene: TRBJ2-2; d_gene: TRBD1; abundance: once; CDR3aa: CASSVTGVTGELFF; CDR3nt: TGTGCCAGCAGTGTAACAGGGGTCACCGGGGAGCTGTTTTTT
v_gene: TRBV7-6; j_gene: TRBJ2-3; d_gene: NA; abundance: NA; CDR3aa: CASSAFPGTDTQYF; CDR3nt: TGTGCCAGCAGCGCCTTTCCAGGAACAGATACGCAGTATTTT
v_gene: TRBV7-8; j_gene: TRBJ2-7; d_gene: NA; abundance: NA; CDR3aa: CASANAAVWEQYF; CDR3nt: TGTGCCAGCGCTAACGCCGCGGTTTGGGAGCAGTACTTC
v_gene: TRBV5-4; j_gene: TRBJ2-7; d_gene: TRBD2; abundance: NA; CDR3aa: CASSTGLAFYEQYF; CDR3nt: TGTGCCAGCAGCACGGGACTAGCGTTCTACGAGCAGTACTTC